What follows are 17 T cell receptor beta chains derived from one specimen sequenced in a study of identifying expanded T cells in peripheral blood. Measured with immunoSEQ multiplex PCR; TCRdb has only the in-frame clones, and not every one. The sample includes about 58,000 clones, approximately 90% of them seen just once. The sequencing input was blood. Receptors originate from a person aged 18 to 70 in good health.

V usage is TRBV4-2 and J usage is TRBJ1-1, with TRBD1 matching 12 bases. V was pared by 5 bases and J by 4 bases, with 11 bases of the junction left unmatched. CDR1 LGHNA and CDR2 YNFKEQ come from the germline V gene. CDR3 length equals 17 residues. The CDR3 bases are TGTGCCAGCAGCGCCGTGGGACAGGGGGCTTTGATCACTGAAGCTTTCTTT. Protein: CASSAVGQGALITEAFF.

This clone was found once. The CDR3 here is CASSLAGNRGETQYF. The CDR3 region has the DNA TGCGCCAGCAGCTTGGCCGGGAACAGGGGGGAGACCCAGTACTTC. The rearrangement links TRBV5-1 to TRBJ2-5; 8 positions agree with TRBD1. Germline values: CDR1 SGHRS, CDR2 YFSETQ. The trim removed 0 bases at V and 5 bases at J, leaving 6 bases unmatched. The CDR3 sequence is 15 residues long.

This clone was detected only once. The V call is TRBV19, the J call TRBJ2-3; 16 bases match TRBD2. J was trimmed by 3 bases and V by 6 bases; bases with no gene match: 6. The CDR3 has 17 residues. The V gene's germline CDR1 is LNHDA and CDR2 SQIVND (reference sequence). CDR3 nucleotides: TGTGCCAGTAGCAAGGGACTAGCGGGGGGGTTTACAGATACGCAGTATTTT. Residues: CASSKGLAGGFTDTQYF. Looking up the rest from reference TRBV19 and TRBJ2-3 gives the full variable domain: DGGITQSPKYLFRKEGQNVTLSCEQNLNHDAMYWYRQDPGQGLRLIYYSQIVNDFQKGDIAEGYSVSREKKESFPLTVTSAQKNPTAFYLCASSKGLAGGFTDTQYFGPGTRLTVL.

The gene calls are TRBV25-1 and TRBJ1-1; no firm D call. Germline lookup yields CDR1 MGHDK and CDR2 SYGVNS. The CDR3 contains 14 residues. V gave up 4 bases and J gave up 5 bases, with 14 bases separating them. This chain's CDR3 is CASSAFEGITEAFF. The DNA of the CDR3 is TGTGCCAGCAGTGCCTTTGAAGGTATTACTGAAGCTTTCTTT.

The chain has TRBV19 and TRBJ2-1; 8 nucleotides line up with TRBD1. The V gene end was trimmed by 1 base and the J gene end by 7 bases; junction bases not matched to a gene: 9. This CDR3 region has 16 residues. The germline gives CDR1 LNHDA, CDR2 SQIVND (reference sequence). CDR3 sequence reads: CASSIGGTGSWNEQFF. In nucleotides, the CDR3 is TGTGCCAGTAGTATAGGGGGGACAGGTTCGTGGAATGAGCAGTTCTTC. Looking up the rest from reference TRBV19 and TRBJ2-1 gives the full variable domain: DGGITQSPKYLFRKEGQNVTLSCEQNLNHDAMYWYRQDPGQGLRLIYYSQIVNDFQKGDIAEGYSVSREKKESFPLTVTSAQKNPTAFYLCASSIGGTGSWNEQFFGPGTRLTVL.

This sequence joins TRBV5-4 and TRBJ2-7, with D possibly TRBD2 on 6 matching bases. The length of the CDR3 is 14 residues. Germline V gives CDR1 SGHNT, CDR2 YYREEE (reference sequence). With 3 bases removed from V and 3 bases from J, the gap between germline ends came to 13 bases. CDR3: CASSSGRGNYEQYF. The CDR3 bases are TGTGCCAGCAGCTCGGGACGGGGGAACTACGAGCAGTACTTC.

The rearrangement uses TRBV29-1 and TRBJ1-1; D gene ambiguous. Trimming took 7 bases from V and 6 from J, leaving 18 bases between them. This CDR3 contains 13 residues. Germline CDR1 is SQVTM and CDR2 is ANQGSEA. For the CDR3, the DNA is TGCAGCGCCCGCAAGGACGGTAACGCTGAAGCTTTCTTT. Protein product: CSARKDGNAEAFF.

As DNA, the CDR3 is TGTGCCAGCAGCCCCTCGCCGAGCTCCTATAATTCACCCCTCCACTTT. Protein sequence: CASSPSPSSYNSPLHF. The V call is TRBV5-4, the J call TRBJ1-6, with unresolved D. Deletions cut 4 bases from V and 0 bases from J, with 11 bases between. Germline V gene data show CDR1 as SGHNT and CDR2 as YYREEE (reference sequence). The CDR3 totals 16 residues.

V and J are TRBV7-2 and TRBJ2-4; 7 nucleotides match TRBD1. The length of the CDR3 is 14 residues. Germline CDR1 and CDR2: SGHTA and FQGNSA. With 4 bases clipped from V and 9 bases from J, the junction kept 9 bases outside the gene matches. The CDR3 bases are TGTGCCAGCAGCTCACCGACAGGGTCGTTCATTCAGTACTTC. Amino acid sequence: CASSSPTGSFIQYF.

The chain couples TRBV6-5 to TRBJ2-5, with 12 bases lining up with TRBD2. The CDR3 has 16 residues. Germline V gene sequence: CDR1 MNHEY, CDR2 SVGAGI. V shed 0 bases and J 3 bases; nucleotides not matched to a gene: 2. CDR3 region: CASSYSPSGREETQYF. The CDR3 DNA reads TGTGCCAGCAGTTACTCGCCTAGCGGGAGGGAAGAGACCCAGTACTTC.

This chain uses TRBV6-5 with TRBJ1-1; D call uncertain. Trimming shortened V by 6 bases and J by 1 base, and 6 bases separated the two germline ends. CDR3 length: 12 amino acids. Germline lookup yields CDR1 MNHEY and CDR2 SVGAGI. The CDR3 bases are TGTGCCAGCAGGGTTGGGAACACTGAAGCTTTCTTT. Translated, it gives CASRVGNTEAFF.

This clone turned up a few times. This rearrangement joins TRBV9 to TRBJ2-1; TRBD2 matches at 10 bases. Germline values: CDR1 SGDLS, CDR2 YYNGEE. The CDR3 is 15 residues long. The junction had 7 bases not matched to a gene; V was cut back by 3 bases and J by 7 bases. CDR3 protein: CASSGVAGGGNEQFF. As DNA, the CDR3 is TGTGCCAGCAGCGGAGTAGCGGGAGGTGGTAATGAGCAGTTCTTC.

This clone was counted once. This chain connects TRBV15 to TRBJ2-3; D not certain. The length of the CDR3 is 14 residues. Trimming left V 1 base short and J 2 bases short, with 7 bases between. Per germline, CDR1 LNHNV and CDR2 YYDKDF (reference sequence). CDR3 in amino acids: CATSRVLTTDTQYF. Here the CDR3 DNA reads TGTGCCACCAGCAGAGTCCTAACCACAGATACGCAGTATTTT.

CDR3 DNA sequence: TGTGCCAGCAGTGCACGGACAGGCTCCTACGAGCAGTACTTC. Its translation is CASSARTGSYEQYF. This chain links TRBV2 with TRBJ2-7; 7 bases are shared with TRBD1. V trimming: 4 bases; J trimming: 0 bases; junction bases outside the gene matches: 3. The CDR3 is made up of 14 amino acids. Germline loops: CDR1 SNHLY, CDR2 FYNNEI.

The rearrangement joins TRBV6-1 to TRBJ2-2; D not resolved. The germline V and J ends were trimmed by 2 bases and 3 bases, with 7 bases remaining between them. This CDR3 comprises 14 residues. Germline CDR1 reads MNHNS; CDR2 reads SASEGT. The CDR3 bases are TGTGCCAGCAGTGAAATAGCTGACACCGGGGAGCTGTTTTTT. This sequence encodes CASSEIADTGELFF.

V is TRBV6-1 and J is TRBJ1-2, with D unclear. This CDR3 contains 16 residues. CDR1 is MNHNS and CDR2 is SASEGT in the germline V gene. V was cut by 4 bases and J by 0 bases, with 15 bases left in between. CDR3 sequence (DNA): TGTGCCAGCAGTGCACTCCAGGCGGACGCTAACTATGGCTACACCTTC. It codes for CASSALQADANYGYTF.

The V call is TRBV5-6, the J call TRBJ1-3; D might be TRBD1 (6 bases). Between the trimmed V and J ends, which lost 0 bases and 0 bases, there was a span of 19 bases. Germline V gene lookup returns CDR1 SGHDT and CDR2 YYEEEE. The length of the CDR3 is 19 residues. CDR3 amino acids: CASSLDFRGDISSGNTIYF. CDR3 coding DNA: TGTGCCAGCAGCTTGGATTTTAGGGGGGATATCAGCTCTGGAAACACCATATATTTT.